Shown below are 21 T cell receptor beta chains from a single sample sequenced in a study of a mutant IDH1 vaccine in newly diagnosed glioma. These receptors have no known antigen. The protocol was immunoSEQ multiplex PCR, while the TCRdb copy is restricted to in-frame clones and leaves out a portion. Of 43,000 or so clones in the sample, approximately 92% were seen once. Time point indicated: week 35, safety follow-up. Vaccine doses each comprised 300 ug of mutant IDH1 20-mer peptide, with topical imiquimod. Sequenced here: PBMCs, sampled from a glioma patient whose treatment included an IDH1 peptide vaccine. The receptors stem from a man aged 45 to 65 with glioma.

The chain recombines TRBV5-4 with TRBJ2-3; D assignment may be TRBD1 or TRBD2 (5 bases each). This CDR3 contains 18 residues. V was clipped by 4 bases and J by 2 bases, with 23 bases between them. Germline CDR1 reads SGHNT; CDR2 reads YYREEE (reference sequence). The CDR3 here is CASSPGAGPTQFTDTQYF. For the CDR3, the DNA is TGTGCCAGCAGCCCTGGGGCGGGCCCGACCCAATTCACAGATACGCAGTATTTT. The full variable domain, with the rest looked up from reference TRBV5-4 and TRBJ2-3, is ETGVTQSPTHLIKTRGQQVTLRCSSQSGHNTVSWYQQALGQGPQFIFQYYREEENGRGNFPPRFSGLQFPNYSSELNVNALELDDSALYLCASSPGAGPTQFTDTQYFGPGTRLTVL.

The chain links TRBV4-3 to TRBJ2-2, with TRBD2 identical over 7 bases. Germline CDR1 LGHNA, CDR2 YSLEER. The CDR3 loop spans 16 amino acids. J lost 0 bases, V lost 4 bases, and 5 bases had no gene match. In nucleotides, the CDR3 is TGCGCCAGCAGCCTTGCGGGGGTCACGAACACCGGGGAGCTGTTTTTT. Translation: CASSLAGVTNTGELFF.

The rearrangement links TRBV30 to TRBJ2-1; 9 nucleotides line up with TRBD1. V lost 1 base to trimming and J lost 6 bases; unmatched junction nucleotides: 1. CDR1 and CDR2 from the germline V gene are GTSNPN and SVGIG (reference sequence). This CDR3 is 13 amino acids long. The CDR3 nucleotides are TGTGCCTGGAGTGCGGACAGGGGCAATGAGCAGTTCTTC. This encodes CAWSADRGNEQFF.

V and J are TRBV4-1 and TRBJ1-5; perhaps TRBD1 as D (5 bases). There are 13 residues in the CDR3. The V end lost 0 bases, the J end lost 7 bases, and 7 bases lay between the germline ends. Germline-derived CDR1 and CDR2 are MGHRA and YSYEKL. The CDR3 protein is CASSQDRGQPQHF. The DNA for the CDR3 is TGCGCCAGCAGCCAAGATCGGGGCCAGCCCCAGCATTTT.

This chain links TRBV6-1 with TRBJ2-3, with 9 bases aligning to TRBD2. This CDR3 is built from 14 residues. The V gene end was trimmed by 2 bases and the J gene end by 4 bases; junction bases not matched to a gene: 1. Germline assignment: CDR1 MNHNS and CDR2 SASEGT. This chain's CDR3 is CASSELAGPDTQYF. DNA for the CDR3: TGTGCCAGCAGTGAACTAGCGGGGCCAGATACGCAGTATTTT.

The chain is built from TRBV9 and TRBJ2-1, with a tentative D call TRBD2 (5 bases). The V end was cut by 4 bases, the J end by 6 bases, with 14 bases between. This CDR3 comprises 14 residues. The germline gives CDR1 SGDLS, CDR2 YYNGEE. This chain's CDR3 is CASSPRTLLNEQFF. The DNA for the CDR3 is TGTGCCAGCAGCCCCCGGACTCTACTCAATGAGCAGTTCTTC.

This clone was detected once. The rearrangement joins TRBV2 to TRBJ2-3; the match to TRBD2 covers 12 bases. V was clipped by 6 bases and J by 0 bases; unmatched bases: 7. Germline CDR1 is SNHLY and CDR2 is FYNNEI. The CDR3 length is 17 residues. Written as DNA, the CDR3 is TGTGCCAGCAGGATAGGACTAGCGGGAACTAGCACAGATACGCAGTATTTT. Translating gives CASRIGLAGTSTDTQYF.

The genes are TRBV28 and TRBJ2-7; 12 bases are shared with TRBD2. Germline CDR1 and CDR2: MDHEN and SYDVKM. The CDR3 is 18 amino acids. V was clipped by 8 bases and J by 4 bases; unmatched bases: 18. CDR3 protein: CASLGVSSGGALRYEQYF. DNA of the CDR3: TGTGCCAGCTTAGGAGTTTCTAGCGGGGGGGCCCTTAGATACGAGCAGTACTTC.

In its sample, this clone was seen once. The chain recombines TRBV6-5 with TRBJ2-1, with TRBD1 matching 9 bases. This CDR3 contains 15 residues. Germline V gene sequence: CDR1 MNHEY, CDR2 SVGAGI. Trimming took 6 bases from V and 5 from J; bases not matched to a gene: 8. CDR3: CASRSGQGIDNEQFF. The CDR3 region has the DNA TGTGCCAGCAGATCCGGACAGGGGATTGACAATGAGCAGTTCTTC.

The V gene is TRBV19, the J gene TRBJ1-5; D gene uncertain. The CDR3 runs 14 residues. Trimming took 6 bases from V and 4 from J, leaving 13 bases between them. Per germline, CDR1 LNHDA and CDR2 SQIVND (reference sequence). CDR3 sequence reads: CASSNGYGNQPQHF. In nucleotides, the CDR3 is TGTGCCAGTAGCAATGGATATGGGAATCAGCCCCAGCATTTT.

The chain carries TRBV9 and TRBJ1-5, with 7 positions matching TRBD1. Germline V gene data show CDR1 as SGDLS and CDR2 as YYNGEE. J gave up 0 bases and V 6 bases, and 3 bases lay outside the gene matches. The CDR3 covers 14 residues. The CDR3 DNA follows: TGTGCCAGCAACACAGGGGATAGCAATCAGCCCCAGCATTTT. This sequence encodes CASNTGDSNQPQHF.

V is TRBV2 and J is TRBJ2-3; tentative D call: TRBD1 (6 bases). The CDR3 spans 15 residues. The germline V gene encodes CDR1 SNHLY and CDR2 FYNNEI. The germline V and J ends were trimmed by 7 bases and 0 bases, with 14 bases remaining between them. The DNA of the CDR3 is TGTGCCAGCACAAAACAGGGAATGAGCACAGATACGCAGTATTTT. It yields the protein CASTKQGMSTDTQYF.

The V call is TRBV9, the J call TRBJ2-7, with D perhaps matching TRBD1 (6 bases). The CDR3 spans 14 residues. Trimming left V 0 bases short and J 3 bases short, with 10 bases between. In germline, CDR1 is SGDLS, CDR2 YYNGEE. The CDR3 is CASSVGYRDYEQYF. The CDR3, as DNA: TGTGCCAGCAGCGTAGGTTACAGGGACTACGAGCAGTACTTC.

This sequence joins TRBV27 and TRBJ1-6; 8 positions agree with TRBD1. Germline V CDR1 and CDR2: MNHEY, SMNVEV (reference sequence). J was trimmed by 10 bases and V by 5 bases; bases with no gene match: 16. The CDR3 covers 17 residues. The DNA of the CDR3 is TGTGCCAGCAGTGCACCCGCTGAGACAGGGGTAGACTCACCCCTCCACTTT. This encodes CASSAPAETGVDSPLHF.

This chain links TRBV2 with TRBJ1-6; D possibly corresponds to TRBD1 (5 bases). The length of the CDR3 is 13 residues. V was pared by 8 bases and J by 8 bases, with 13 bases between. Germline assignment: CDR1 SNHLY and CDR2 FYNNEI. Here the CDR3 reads CASWGGGDSPLHF. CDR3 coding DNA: TGTGCCAGCTGGGGCGGTGGCGATTCACCCCTCCACTTT.

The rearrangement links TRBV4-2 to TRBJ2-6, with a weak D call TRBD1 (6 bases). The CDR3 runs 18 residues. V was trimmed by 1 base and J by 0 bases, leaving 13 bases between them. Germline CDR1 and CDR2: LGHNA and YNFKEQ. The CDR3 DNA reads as TGTGCCAGCAGCCAAGGGACAGCTCCTTTCTCTGGGGCCAACGTCCTGACTTTC. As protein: CASSQGTAPFSGANVLTF.

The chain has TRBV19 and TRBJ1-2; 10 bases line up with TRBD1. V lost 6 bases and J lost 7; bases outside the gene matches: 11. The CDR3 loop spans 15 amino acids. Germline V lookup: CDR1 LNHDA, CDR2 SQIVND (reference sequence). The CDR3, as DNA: TGTGCCAGTAGATTTAGGGACAGGGGTTCAAGTGGCTACACCTTC. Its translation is CASRFRDRGSSGYTF.

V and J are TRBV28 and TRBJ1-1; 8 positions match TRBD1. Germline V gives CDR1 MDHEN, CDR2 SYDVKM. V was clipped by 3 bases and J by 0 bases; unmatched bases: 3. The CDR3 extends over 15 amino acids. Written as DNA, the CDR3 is TGTGCCAGCAGTTTGGGGGACAGGATGAACACTGAAGCTTTCTTT. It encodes CASSLGDRMNTEAFF.

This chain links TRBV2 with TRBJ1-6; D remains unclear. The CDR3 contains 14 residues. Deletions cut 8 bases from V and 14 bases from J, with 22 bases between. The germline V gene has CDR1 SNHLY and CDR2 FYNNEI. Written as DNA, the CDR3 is TGTGCCAGCTACCTGGGCAGGTCCCTTGGGGCCCTCCACTTT. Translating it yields CASYLGRSLGALHF.

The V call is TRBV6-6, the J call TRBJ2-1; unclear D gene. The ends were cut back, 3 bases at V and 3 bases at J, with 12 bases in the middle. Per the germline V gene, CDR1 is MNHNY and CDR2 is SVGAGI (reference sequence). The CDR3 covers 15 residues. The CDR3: CASSYAIEDYNEQFF. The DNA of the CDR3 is TGTGCCAGCAGTTATGCCATTGAGGACTACAATGAGCAGTTCTTC.

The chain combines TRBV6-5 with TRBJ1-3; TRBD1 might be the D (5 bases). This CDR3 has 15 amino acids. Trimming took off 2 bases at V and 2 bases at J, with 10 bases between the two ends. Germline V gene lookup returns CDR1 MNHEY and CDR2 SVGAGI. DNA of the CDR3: TGTGCCAGCAGTTACGGGACCGGTACTGGAAACACCATATATTTT. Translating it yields CASSYGTGTGNTIYF.